This entry lists 27 T cell receptor beta chains sequenced from one sample in a study of blood T cell repertoires in COVID-19 (dated by TCRdb to about 2020). Preparation of the library involved the immunoSEQ multiplex PCR assay. Here the immuneACCESS table is served through TCRdb, limited to in-frame sequences with V and J called. Missing clones are a known gap in these copies; in checked studies unresolved V genes cover under half, and the rest lacks a known reason. This sample has roughly 220,000 clones in its table, and roughly 84% of those were observed once. Approximately 2.5% of the sample is in the top ten clones. Sequenced material: peripheral blood. All receptors come from an older woman with acute or convalescent COVID-19.

J is TRBJ1-2 and V is TRBV6-5, with 7 bases matching TRBD1. The V gene's germline CDR1 is MNHEY and CDR2 SVGAGI. The CDR3 covers 15 residues. With V trimmed by 0 bases and J by 4 bases, 5 bases remained unmatched. CDR3 sequence: CASSYSLTGPYGYTF. The CDR3 bases are TGTGCCAGCAGTTACTCCTTGACAGGGCCCTATGGCTACACCTTC.

The chain is built from TRBV5-6 and TRBJ1-1; D not resolved. V was trimmed by 4 bases and J by 4 bases, leaving 11 bases between them. CDR3 length: 13 amino acids. Germline CDR1 reads SGHDT; CDR2 reads YYEEEE. CDR3 in amino acids: CASSPRRSTEAFF. DNA of the CDR3: TGTGCCAGCAGCCCACGACGGAGCACTGAAGCTTTCTTT.

On this clone: The junction departs from germline at one end; a sequencing error may be responsible. The chain carries TRBV6-2 or TRBV6-3 and TRBJ2-7, with 8 bases lining up with TRBD1. Germline V CDR1 and CDR2: MNHEY, SVGEGT. This CDR3 has 16 amino acids. This CDR3 is CASSYFSDRGRDEQYF. Written as DNA, the CDR3 is TGTGCCAGCAGCTACTTCTCCGACAGGGGCCGGGACGAGCAGTACTTC.

The chain links TRBV4-1 to TRBJ1-3; tentative D call: TRBD1 (6 bases). V was pared by 2 bases and J by 6 bases, with 17 bases between. CDR1 is MGHRA and CDR2 is YSYEKL in the germline V gene. CDR3 length: 16 residues. CDR3 nucleotide sequence: TGCGCCAGCAGCCAACCTACAGGGATCGGGGAAAACACCATATATTTT. Its translation: CASSQPTGIGENTIYF.

The chain links TRBV12-5 to TRBJ1-6; 7 nucleotides line up with TRBD1. Germline lookup yields CDR1 LGHNT and CDR2 FRNRAP. V lost 5 bases, J lost 8 bases, and 18 bases stayed unmatched. There are 18 residues in the CDR3. CDR3 nucleotides: TGTGCTAGTGGTGGGACAAGACAGGGTCATGATCTGTATTCACCCCTCCACTTT. It is translated as CASGGTRQGHDLYSPLHF.

DNA of the CDR3: TGTGCCACCCGCCCGGGTCTGAATGAGCAGTTCTTC. This sequence encodes CATRPGLNEQFF. The chain couples TRBV28 to TRBJ2-1; D gene unclear. CDR3 length equals 12 residues. The V gene lost 10 bases and the J gene lost 7 bases, with 14 bases spanning the gap. Germline V CDR1 and CDR2: MDHEN, SYDVKM.

The genes are TRBV19 and TRBJ1-1; 8 bases line up with TRBD1. V shed 1 base and J 3 bases; nucleotides not matched to a gene: 7. Per germline, CDR1 LNHDA and CDR2 SQIVND (reference sequence). The CDR3 spans 16 residues. The CDR3 loop reads CASSIGRDRRYTEAFF. DNA for the CDR3: TGTGCCAGTAGTATAGGCCGGGACAGGAGGTACACTGAAGCTTTCTTT.

The V call is TRBV27, the J call TRBJ2-3; 11 bases map to TRBD2. Looked up from germline, CDR1 is MNHEY and CDR2 is SMNVEV (reference sequence). This CDR3 comprises 16 residues. Trimming removed 7 bases from V and 1 base from J; junction bases left unmatched: 7. The CDR3 reads CASTGTSGGGTDTQYF. In nucleotides, the CDR3 is TGTGCCAGCACCGGGACTAGCGGAGGGGGCACAGATACGCAGTATTTT.

In the case of this clone: One junction end disagrees with the germline gene, perhaps due to a read error. This chain links TRBV4-1 with TRBJ2-1, with D possibly matching TRBD2 (6 bases). CDR1 is MGHRA, CDR2 YSYEKL, per germline. The CDR3 totals 16 residues. DNA for the CDR3: TGCGCCAGCAGACAAGGAGCGGGCGGGTTTGACAATGAGCAGTTCTTC. Encoded protein: CASRQGAGGFDNEQFF.

In DNA, the CDR3 is TGTGCCAGCAGCCAGGTAAACTATGGCTACACCTTC. Translation gives CASSQVNYGYTF. The V and J genes are TRBV5-6 and TRBJ1-2, with D uncertain. The V end was cut by 4 bases, the J end by 2 bases, with 6 bases between. Per germline, CDR1 SGHDT and CDR2 YYEEEE. The length of the CDR3 is 12 residues.

This clone was detected once. For the CDR3, the DNA is TGTGCCAGCAGCCAAGGGCTCAGGGGGCGGATTGACGGCTACACCTTC. It is translated as CASSQGLRGRIDGYTF. V usage is TRBV3-1 (or the pseudogene TRBV3-2) and J usage is TRBJ1-2; 8 nucleotides match TRBD1. CDR3 length: 16 residues. CDR1 LGHDT and CDR2 YNNKEL come from the germline V gene (reference sequence). V was pared by 1 base and J by 8 bases, with 12 bases of the junction left unmatched.

The chain employs TRBV7-8 and TRBJ2-4; D possibly corresponds to TRBD2 (5 bases). The CDR3 spans 17 residues. CDR1 is SGHVS and CDR2 is FQNEAQ in the germline V gene. Trimming cost V 4 bases and J 0 bases, with 16 bases left between them. DNA for the CDR3: TGTGCCAGCAGCTCTAATAACCGGGGTCTAGCCAAAAACATTCAGTACTTC. This translates into CASSSNNRGLAKNIQYF.

This clone was counted a single time. The V gene is TRBV7-3, the J gene TRBJ2-1; D gene unclear. CDR3 length: 14 residues. V lost 5 bases and J lost 2, with 10 bases in between. Germline CDR1 is SGHTA and CDR2 is FQGTGA. The CDR3 bases are TGTGCCAGCAGCCAGAATGGCCCCTACAATGAGCAGTTCTTC. The encoded protein is CASSQNGPYNEQFF.

The V call is TRBV4-2, the J call TRBJ1-3; 11 nucleotides line up with TRBD1. Per germline, CDR1 LGHNA and CDR2 YNFKEQ. This CDR3 is built from 18 residues. V was pared by 0 bases and J by 5 bases, with 9 bases of the junction left unmatched. Here the CDR3 reads CASSQDLQGQGGRNTIYF. The CDR3, as DNA: TGTGCCAGCAGCCAAGATCTTCAGGGACAGGGGGGACGAAACACCATATATTTT.

The V gene is TRBV7-9, the J gene TRBJ2-6; D is undetermined. The length of the CDR3 is 15 residues. Germline loops: CDR1 SEHNR, CDR2 FQNEAQ (reference sequence). Trimming left V 0 bases short and J 10 bases short, with 13 bases between. The CDR3 loop reads CASSLAGQERNVLTF. The CDR3, as DNA: TGTGCCAGCAGCTTAGCGGGCCAAGAACGTAACGTCCTGACTTTC.

Concerning this clone itself: Other DNA variants within this sample encode the same CDR3. The chain couples TRBV12-2 to TRBJ1-5; TRBD1, as called in the table, went unchecked against the DNA. TRBV12-2 is marked as a pseudogene. The CDR3 covers 14 residues. The CDR3 DNA sequence: TGCGCAAGTCGCTTAGGCCAGATTCCTCAGCCCCAGCATTTT. It translates to CASRLGQIPQPQHF.

The chain links TRBV12-3 or TRBV12-4 to TRBJ1-2; 7 bases map to TRBD1. Unmatched junction bases numbered 3, after V lost 2 bases and J lost 6 bases. The length of the CDR3 is 13 residues. CDR3: CASSLRQGHGYTF. CDR3 DNA sequence: TGTGCCAGCAGTTTAAGACAGGGCCATGGCTACACCTTC.

The chain is built from TRBV5-1 and TRBJ2-5; 7 positions match TRBD1. Losses at the gene ends were 3 bases for V and 3 bases for J; bases not matched to a gene: 5. The CDR3 contains 14 residues. Germline loops: CDR1 SGHRS, CDR2 YFSETQ. In DNA, the CDR3 is TGCGCCAGCAGCTCCAGACAGGGTAAAGAGACCCAGTACTTC. Translating gives CASSSRQGKETQYF.

J is TRBJ1-3 and V is TRBV12-2; the D segment call TRBD1 is taken from the table without a DNA check. TRBV12-2 is noted as a pseudogene. The CDR3 spans 17 residues. Here the CDR3 reads CARDRGSLAVSGNTIYF. CDR3 DNA sequence: TGTGCAAGGGACAGGGGCAGCCTTGCCGTCTCTGGAAACACCATATATTTT.

The chain has TRBV3-1 (or the pseudogene TRBV3-2) and TRBJ1-6, with 11 bases aligning to TRBD1. The CDR3 is made up of 18 amino acids. Germline CDR1 LGHDT, CDR2 YNNKEL (reference sequence). Trimming cost V 1 base and J 9 bases; bases outside gene matches: 11. CDR3 DNA sequence: TGTGCCAGCAGCCAAGTACTCCCCTCGGACAGGGGGCTTTCACCCCTCCACTTT. It translates to CASSQVLPSDRGLSPLHF.

The chain couples TRBV5-4 to TRBJ2-1; perhaps TRBD1 as D (5 bases). Between the trimmed V and J ends, which lost 4 bases and 5 bases, there was a span of 10 bases. CDR3 length: 13 residues. Germline-derived CDR1 and CDR2 are SGHNT and YYREEE (reference sequence). In nucleotides, the CDR3 is TGTGCCAGCAGCCAGACAGAGAACAATGAGCAGTTCTTC. Its protein product is CASSQTENNEQFF.

The chain joins TRBV2 to TRBJ1-6, with 7 nucleotides matching TRBD1. J gave up 5 bases and V 7 bases, and 5 bases lay outside the gene matches. The CDR3 runs to 14 residues. Germline V lookup: CDR1 SNHLY, CDR2 FYNNEI. CDR3 coding DNA: TGTGCCAGCAAATACAGGGGAGATAATTCACCCCTCCACTTT. Translated, it gives CASKYRGDNSPLHF.

The V call is TRBV18, the J call TRBJ1-1; 8 bases align to TRBD1. The germline V gene encodes CDR1 KGHSH and CDR2 LQKENI. Trimming took 2 bases from V and 1 from J; bases not matched to a gene: 6. There are 16 residues in the CDR3. CDR3 region: CASSPVGTGPNTEAFF. CDR3 in DNA: TGTGCCAGCTCACCAGTTGGGACAGGCCCGAACACTGAAGCTTTCTTT. Looking up the rest from reference TRBV18 and TRBJ1-1 gives the full variable domain: NAGVMQNPRHLVRRRGQEARLRCSPMKGHSHVYWYRQLPEEGLKFMVYLQKENIIDESGMPKERFSAEFPKEGPSILRIQQVVRGDSAAYFCASSPVGTGPNTEAFFGQGTRLTVV.

The rearrangement links TRBV25-1 to TRBJ1-1, with 8 bases lining up with TRBD1. V dropped 0 bases and J dropped 0; count of bases not matched to a gene: 6. The CDR3 has 17 amino acids. Germline CDR1 and CDR2: MGHDK and SYGVNS. CDR3 sequence: CASSEYRDRKVNTEAFF. The CDR3 nucleotides read TGTGCCAGCAGTGAATACCGGGACAGGAAGGTGAACACTGAAGCTTTCTTT.

V and J are TRBV7-2 and TRBJ1-1; D is ambiguous. Germline values: CDR1 SGHTA, CDR2 FQGNSA. The length of the CDR3 is 13 residues. Trimming shortened V by 4 bases and J by 11 bases, and 17 bases separated the two germline ends. DNA for the CDR3: TGTGCCAGCAGCTCCCATTTGGTTAGCCGGGCTTTCTTT. It translates to CASSSHLVSRAFF.

V is TRBV7-2 and J is TRBJ1-2; D unclear. Trimming cost V 1 base and J 5 bases, with 14 bases left between them. The CDR3 has 15 amino acids. Germline loops: CDR1 SGHTA, CDR2 FQGNSA. The DNA of the CDR3 is TGTGCCAGCAGCTTAGTTAATGGAGGGCTTTATGGCTACACCTTC. Translated: CASSLVNGGLYGYTF. The variable domain in full, with the rest retrieved from reference TRBV7-2 and TRBJ1-2, is GAGVSQSPSNKVTEKGKDVELRCDPISGHTALYWYRQSLGQGLEFLIYFQGNSAPDKSGLPSDRFSAERTGGSVSTLTIQRTQQEDSAVYLCASSLVNGGLYGYTFGSGTRLTVV.

The chain joins TRBV27 to TRBJ1-4, with TRBD1 matching over 7 bases. The CDR3 is 14 amino acids. V was pared by 5 bases and J by 5 bases, with 5 bases of the junction left unmatched. Germline V lookup: CDR1 MNHEY, CDR2 SMNVEV (reference sequence). Here the CDR3 reads CASSPGTVNEKLFF. CDR3 DNA: TGTGCCAGCAGTCCCGGGACAGTAAATGAAAAACTGTTTTTT.